The entry that follows covers one T cell receptor beta chain sequence. The sample comes from a study of T cell changes during pregnancy in multiple sclerosis. The assay was immunoSEQ multiplex PCR, and TCRdb's table has in-frame clones only and misses some. This repertoire shows around 80,000 clones, 90% to 95% found once; its top ten account for 1.4%. The length of the CDR3 is 11 residues. CDR1 SQVTM and CDR2 ANQGSEA come from the germline V gene. V was trimmed by 5 bases and J by 8 bases, leaving 9 bases between them. The V and J genes are TRBV29-1 and TRBJ1-4; D unresolved. The TCR comes from a female donor with multiple sclerosis, enrolled in a pregnancy study. The sequencing here drew on peripheral blood, taken before pregnancy. CDR3 amino acids: CSVRTEEKLFF. The DNA of the CDR3 is TGCAGCGTTCGAACAGAGGAAAAACTGTTTTTT.